The rows below give T cell receptor beta chains drawn from one sample of a study of shared T cell receptors in the human thymus. The repertoire was sequenced with immunoSEQ multiplex PCR; TCRdb's copy has only in-frame clones and lacks some. The profile shows 630,000 or so clones, 87% of them singletons. A further study also used this sample, focusing on human thymus T cells.

Sequenced sample: thymocytes. These receptors came from a boy younger than two with a congenital heart defect. Each CDR3 is given with its conserved first and last residue. A D gene is named only where the DNA matches it firmly. The size entry is marked missing in some rows and otherwise reads once, few, many or a size class.

j_gene,abundance,d_gene,v_gene,CDR3aa,CDR3nt
TRBJ2-2,.,.,TRBV23-1,CASMSEAGELFF,TGCGCCAGCATGAGCGAGGCCGGGGAGCTGTTTTTT
TRBJ2-5,.,TRBD2,TRBV12-5,CASGPSGKGETQYF,TGTGCTAGTGGCCCTAGCGGGAAGGGTGAGACCCAGTACTTC
TRBJ2-1,.,TRBD2,TRBV11-2,CASKEREREFF,TGTGCCAGCAAGGAGCGGGAGAGAGAGTTCTTC
TRBJ2-7,.,TRBD1,TRBV14,CASSQGPQGAFYEQYF,TGTGCCAGCAGCCAAGGACCACAGGGGGCGTTCTACGAGCAGTACTTC
TRBJ1-4,.,.,TRBV6-8,CASSGGLFSEKLFF,TGTGCCAGCTCCGGGGGACTCTTTAGCGAAAAACTGTTTTTT
TRBJ1-3,.,TRBD1,TRBV15,CATSRGFPGQGLSGNTIYF,TGTGCCACCAGCAGAGGTTTCCCGGGACAGGGACTCTCTGGAAACACCATATATTTT
TRBJ2-7,few,TRBD1,TRBV14,CASSASGQALWQYF,TGTGCCAGCAGCGCCTCGGGACAGGCCCTTTGGCAGTACTTC
TRBJ2-7,.,TRBD1,TRBV14,CASSRQGAYEQYF,TGTGCCAGCAGCCGACAGGGGGCCTACGAGCAGTACTTC
TRBJ2-5,.,TRBD2,TRBV28,CASSRGLAGGETQYF,TGTGCCAGCAGCAGAGGACTAGCGGGGGGGGAGACCCAGTACTTC
TRBJ2-7,.,.,TRBV28,CASSPLRQKVNEQYF,TGTGCCAGCAGTCCCCTTCGACAGAAAGTAAACGAGCAGTACTTC